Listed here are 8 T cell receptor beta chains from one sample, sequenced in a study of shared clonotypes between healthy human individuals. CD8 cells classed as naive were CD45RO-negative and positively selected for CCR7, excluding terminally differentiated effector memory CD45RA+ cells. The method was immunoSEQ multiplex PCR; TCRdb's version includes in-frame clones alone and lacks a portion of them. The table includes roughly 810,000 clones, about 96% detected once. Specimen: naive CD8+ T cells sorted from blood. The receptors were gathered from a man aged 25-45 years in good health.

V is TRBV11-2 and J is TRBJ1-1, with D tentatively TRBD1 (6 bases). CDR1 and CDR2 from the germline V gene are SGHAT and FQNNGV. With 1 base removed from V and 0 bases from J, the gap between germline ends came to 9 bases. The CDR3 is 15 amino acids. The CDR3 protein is CASSLAGTLNTEAFF. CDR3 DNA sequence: TGTGCCAGCAGCTTAGCCGGGACACTGAACACTGAAGCTTTCTTT.

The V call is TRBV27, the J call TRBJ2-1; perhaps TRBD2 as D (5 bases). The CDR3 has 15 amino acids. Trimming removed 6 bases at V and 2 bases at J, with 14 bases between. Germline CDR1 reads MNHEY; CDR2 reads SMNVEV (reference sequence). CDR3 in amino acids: CASREDPSAYNEQFF. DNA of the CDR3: TGTGCCAGCAGGGAGGATCCAAGCGCCTACAATGAGCAGTTCTTC.

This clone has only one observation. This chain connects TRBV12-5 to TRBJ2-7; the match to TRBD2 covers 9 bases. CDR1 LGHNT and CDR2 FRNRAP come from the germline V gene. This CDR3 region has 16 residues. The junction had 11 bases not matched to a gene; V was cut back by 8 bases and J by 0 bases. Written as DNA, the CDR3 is TGTGCTAGTTCTCTCGGGCTAGCGGGACCCTCCTACGAGCAGTACTTC. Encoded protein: CASSLGLAGPSYEQYF.

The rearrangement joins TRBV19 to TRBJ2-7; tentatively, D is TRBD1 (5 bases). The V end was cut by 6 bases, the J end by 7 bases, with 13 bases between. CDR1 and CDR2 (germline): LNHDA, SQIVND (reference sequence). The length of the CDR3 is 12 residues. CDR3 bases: TGTGCCAGTAGCTCGGACACCCAAGAGCAGTACTTC. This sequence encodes CASSSDTQEQYF.

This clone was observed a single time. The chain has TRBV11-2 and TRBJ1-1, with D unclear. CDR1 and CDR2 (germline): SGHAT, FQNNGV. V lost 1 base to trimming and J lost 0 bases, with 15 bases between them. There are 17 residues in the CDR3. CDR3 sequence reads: CASSLASVRRLNTEAFF. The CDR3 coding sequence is TGTGCCAGCAGCTTAGCTAGCGTAAGGAGATTGAACACTGAAGCTTTCTTT.

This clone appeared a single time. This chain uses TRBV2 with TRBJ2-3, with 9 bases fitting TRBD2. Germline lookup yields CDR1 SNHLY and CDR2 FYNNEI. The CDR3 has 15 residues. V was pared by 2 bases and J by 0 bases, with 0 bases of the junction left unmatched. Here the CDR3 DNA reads TGTGCCAGCAGTGAACTAGCGGGGAGCACAGATACGCAGTATTTT. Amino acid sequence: CASSELAGSTDTQYF. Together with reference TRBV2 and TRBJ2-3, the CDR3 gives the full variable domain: EPEVTQTPSHQVTQMGQEVILRCVPISNHLYFYWYRQILGQKVEFLVSFYNNEISEKSEIFDDQFSVERPDGSNFTLKIRSTKLEDSAMYFCASSELAGSTDTQYFGPGTRLTVL.

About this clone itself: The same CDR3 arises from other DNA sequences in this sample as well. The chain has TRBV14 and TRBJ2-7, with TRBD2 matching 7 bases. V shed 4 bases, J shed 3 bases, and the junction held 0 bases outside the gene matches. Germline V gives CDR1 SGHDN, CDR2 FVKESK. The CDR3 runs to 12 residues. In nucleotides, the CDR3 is TGTGCCAGCAGCCCGGGGGGCTACGAGCAGTACTTC. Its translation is CASSPGGYEQYF.

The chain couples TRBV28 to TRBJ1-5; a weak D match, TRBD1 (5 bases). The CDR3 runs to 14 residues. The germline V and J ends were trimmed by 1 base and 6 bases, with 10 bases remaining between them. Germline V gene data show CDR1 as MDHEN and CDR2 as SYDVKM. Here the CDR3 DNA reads TGTGCCAGCAGTTTATCCCGGGGGAGTCAGCCCCAGCATTTT. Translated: CASSLSRGSQPQHF.